The following is a T cell receptor beta chain sequence with its context. Its cognate antigen is unknown. Every patient was untreated before thyroid surgery. Original processing methods: CDR3 differences across clinicopathological groups were used to build a distant-metastasis classifier for papillary thyroid cancer. With MiXCR, TCRdb called clones anew from the PCR reads. TCRdb's processing, not the study's, gives the V and J calls here. This table has around 26,000 clones, 20% to 25% appearing once. The CDR3 runs to 16 residues. Germline CDR1 and CDR2: SGHAT and FQDESV (reference sequence). V lost 5 bases, J lost 2 bases, and 15 bases lay in between. The source of the sample is a study of metastatic and nonmetastatic thyroid tumors. Across the whole study: Samples came from malignant and benign thyroid patients, and repertoires were compared across blood and tumor or nodule tissue.

The study's findings and limits: Compared with benign nodules, malignant thyroid tumors were reported to have significantly higher TCR beta diversity in both blood and tumor.

The material sequenced was adjacent normal tissue. This clonotype was obtained from a female donor with papillary thyroid cancer or a benign thyroid nodule (not recorded which). Some clones in this sample may be carry-over from other donors' samples. The rearrangement links TRBV11-1 to TRBJ2-2, with unresolved D. In DNA form, the CDR3 reads TGTGCCAGCAGCCCCTCGAGCAGCTTTAACACCGGGGAGCTGTTTTTT. Its translation is CASSPSSSFNTGELFF.